This TCR beta chain came from a study of blood T cell repertoires in COVID-19. Data came from immunoSEQ multiplex PCR; TCRdb stores just in-frame clones and leaves some out. The data show 250,000 to 300,000 clones, more than 65% seen once. This clone appeared a single time. With 7 bases clipped from V and 3 bases from J, the junction kept 8 bases outside the gene matches. The CDR3 runs 15 residues. In germline, CDR1 is MNHEY, CDR2 SVGAGI. The chain has TRBV6-5 and TRBJ2-2; 7 bases match TRBD1. This clonotype originated in a man between 50 and 59 years old who had recovered from COVID-19. Specimen: PBMCs or T cells enriched from blood (not recorded which). CDR3 sequence (DNA): TGTGCCAGCACAAGACAGGGAGAATACACCGGGGAGCTGTTTTTT. It is translated as CASTRQGEYTGELFF.